This TCR beta chain was sequenced during a study of cytotoxic CD8 clonotypes in ibrutinib-treated CLL. Measured with immunoSEQ multiplex PCR; TCRdb has only the in-frame clones, and not every one. In the table there are about 130,000 clones, roughly three quarters of which are singletons. The V end was cut by 1 base, the J end by 0 bases, with 9 bases between. This CDR3 has 15 residues. Germline CDR1 is MGHRA and CDR2 is YSYEKL. Genomic DNA for TCR beta libraries, around 2 micrograms, came from cryopreserved PBMCs. The gene calls are TRBV4-1 and TRBJ1-1, with D possibly matching TRBD1 (5 bases). The receptor was isolated from a human donor with chronic lymphocytic leukemia. The specimen comprised PBMCs, sampled after 12 months of ibrutinib treatment. CDR3 in amino acids: CASSQAPGMNTEAFF. CDR3 DNA sequence: TGCGCCAGCAGCCAAGCCCCAGGGATGAACACTGAAGCTTTCTTT.